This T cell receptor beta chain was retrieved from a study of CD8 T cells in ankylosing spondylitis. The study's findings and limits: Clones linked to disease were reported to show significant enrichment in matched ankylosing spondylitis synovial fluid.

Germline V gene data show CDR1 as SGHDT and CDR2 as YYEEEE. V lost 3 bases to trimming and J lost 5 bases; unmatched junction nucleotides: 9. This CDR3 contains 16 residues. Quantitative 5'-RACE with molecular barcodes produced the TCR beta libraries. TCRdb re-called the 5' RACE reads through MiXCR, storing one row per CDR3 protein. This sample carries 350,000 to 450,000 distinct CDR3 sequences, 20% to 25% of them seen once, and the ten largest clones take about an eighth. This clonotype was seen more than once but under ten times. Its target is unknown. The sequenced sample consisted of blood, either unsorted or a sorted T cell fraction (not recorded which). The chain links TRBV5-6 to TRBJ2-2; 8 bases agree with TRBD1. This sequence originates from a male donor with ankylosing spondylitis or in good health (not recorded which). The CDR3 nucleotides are TGTGCCAGCAGCTCGGTTACGGACAGGGATACCGGGGAGCTGTTTTTT. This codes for CASSSVTDRDTGELFF.